The entry below describes one T cell receptor beta chain. This specimen belongs to a study of blood T cell repertoires in COVID-19. Study-level background: Sites in the United States, Italy and Spain provided acute and convalescent COVID-19 samples. The cDNA or gDNA used as material had been derived from T cells, B-cell-depleted T cells, or PBMCs.

The CDR3 has 13 amino acids. Germline V gene lookup returns CDR1 MNHEY and CDR2 SVGAGI. Trimming shortened V by 4 bases and J by 5 bases, and 11 bases separated the two germline ends. Original processing notes: Amplifying reference gene primers gave estimates of nucleated cell counts. Using immunoSEQ multiplex PCR, the repertoire was profiled, and TCRdb retains in-frame clones only, with some absent. V and J calls and clone size are given by that table; D and trimming were obtained from the DNA. Among under 150,000 clones listed, more than 60% were seen once. The genes are TRBV6-5 and TRBJ1-1; D is perhaps TRBD1 (5 bases). The sample taken for sequencing was peripheral blood. This clonotype was obtained from a woman aged 45-65 years with active or convalescent COVID-19. CDR3 amino acids: CASSSSGNTEAFF. CDR3 DNA: TGTGCCAGCAGTTCGTCAGGGAATACTGAAGCTTTCTTT.